This T cell receptor beta chain was identified in a study of blood T cell repertoires in COVID-19. The assay was immunoSEQ multiplex PCR, and TCRdb's table has in-frame clones only and misses some. The sample holds about 140,000 clones, approximately 90% seen once. The receptor was isolated from a woman older than 75 with acute or convalescent COVID-19. Sequences were obtained from peripheral blood.

In DNA form, the CDR3 reads TGTGCCAGCAGCCGTTCTACAGGGTGGGCCTCTGGAAACACCATATATTTT. Its protein product is CASSRSTGWASGNTIYF. The J gene is TRBJ1-3, the V gene TRBV5-6, with D possibly TRBD1 on 6 matching bases. Germline V gene data show CDR1 as SGHDT and CDR2 as YYEEEE. The CDR3 extends over 17 amino acids. The V and J ends lost 4 bases and 0 bases respectively, with 17 bases between them.